This note documents a single TCR beta chain sequence. The table came from immunoSEQ multiplex PCR; TCRdb's copy has only in-frame clones and leaves some out. This repertoire shows 190,000 or so clones, 80% to 90% found once; its top ten account for about an eighth. The study recruited people aged roughly 18 to 89 years across about two dozen US areas. Cohorts were determined from participant-reported clinical history. The recovered donors of Cohort 3 showed two negative PCRs, clearance, or symptom resolution. The sample originates from a study of blood T cell repertoires in COVID-19. Study in general: Sources were T cells, B-cell-depleted T cells, or PBMCs; the material itself was cDNA or gDNA.

CDR1 is SGHVS, CDR2 FNYEAQ, per germline. There are 16 residues in the CDR3. V shed 5 bases, J shed 0 bases, and the junction held 9 bases outside the gene matches. The chain recombines TRBV7-6 with TRBJ1-2; TRBD1 matches at 7 bases. The TCR sequence derives from a man in his forties who had recovered from COVID-19. The sequencing sample was made of PBMCs or T cells enriched from blood (not recorded which). The CDR3 nucleotides are TGTGCCAGCAGCCCGGGGCCGGACAGGCCTAACTATGGCTACACCTTC. Translation gives CASSPGPDRPNYGYTF.